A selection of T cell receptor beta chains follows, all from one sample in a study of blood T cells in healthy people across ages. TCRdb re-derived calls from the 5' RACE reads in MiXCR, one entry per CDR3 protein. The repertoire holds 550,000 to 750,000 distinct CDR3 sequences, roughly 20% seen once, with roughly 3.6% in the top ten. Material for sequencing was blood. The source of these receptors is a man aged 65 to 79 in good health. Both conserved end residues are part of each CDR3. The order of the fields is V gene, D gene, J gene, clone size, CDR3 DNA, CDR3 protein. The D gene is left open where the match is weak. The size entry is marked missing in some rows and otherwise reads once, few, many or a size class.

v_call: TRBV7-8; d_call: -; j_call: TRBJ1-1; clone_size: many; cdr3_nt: TGTGCCAGCAGCGTAACAGGGTTGGGCACTGAAGCTTTCTTT; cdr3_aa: CASSVTGLGTEAFF
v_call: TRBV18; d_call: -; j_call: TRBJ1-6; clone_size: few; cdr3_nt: TGTGCCAGCTCAATTGAGGGGAATGATTCACCCCTCCACTTT; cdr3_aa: CASSIEGNDSPLHF
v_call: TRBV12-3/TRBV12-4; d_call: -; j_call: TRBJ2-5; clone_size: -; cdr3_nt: TGTGCCTATTTGAGGGGGTCCCAAGAGACCCAGTACTTC; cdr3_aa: CAYLRGSQETQYF
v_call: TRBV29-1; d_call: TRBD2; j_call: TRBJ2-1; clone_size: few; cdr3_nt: TGCAGCGTTGCGGGACTAGCCAAAACGTACGCCTCTTACAATGAGCAGTTCTTC; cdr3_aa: CSVAGLAKTYASYNEQFF
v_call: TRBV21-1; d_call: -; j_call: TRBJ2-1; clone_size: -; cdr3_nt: TGTGCCAGCAGCAAGCCCCCCAGGACTGAGGAGGGGAATGAGCAGTTCTTC; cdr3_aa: CASSKPPRTEEGNEQFF
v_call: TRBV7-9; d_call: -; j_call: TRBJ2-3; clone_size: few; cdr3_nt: TGTGCCAGCAGCCCCCAGCTTCTTCGAGATACGCAGTATTTT; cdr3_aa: CASSPQLLRDTQYF
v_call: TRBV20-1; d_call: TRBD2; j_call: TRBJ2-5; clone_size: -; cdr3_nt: TGCAGTGCACCTTTAGCGGGACTTGGAGGAGAGACCCAGTACTTC; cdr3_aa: CSAPLAGLGGETQYF
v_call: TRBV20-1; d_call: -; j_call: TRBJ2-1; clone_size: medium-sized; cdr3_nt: TGCAGTGCCTCCGAGGGGGGGGAGGGCAATGAGCAGTTCTTC; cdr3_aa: CSASEGGEGNEQFF
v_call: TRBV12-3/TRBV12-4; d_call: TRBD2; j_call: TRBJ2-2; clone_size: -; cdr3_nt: TGTGCCAGCAGATCTAGCGGGAACACCGGGGAGCTGTTTTTT; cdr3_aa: CASRSSGNTGELFF
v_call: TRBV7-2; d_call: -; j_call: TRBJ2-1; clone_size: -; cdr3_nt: TGCGCCAGCAGCTTAACCTTACTGGCGGGAAGCTCCCACAATGAGCAGTTCTTC; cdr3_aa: CASSLTLLAGSSHNEQFF
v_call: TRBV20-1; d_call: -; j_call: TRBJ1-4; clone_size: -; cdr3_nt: TGCAGTGCTCTTACGTCCCGGCAGGATGAAAAACTGTTTTTT; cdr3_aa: CSALTSRQDEKLFF
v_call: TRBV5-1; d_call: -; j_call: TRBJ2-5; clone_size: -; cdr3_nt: TGCGCCAGCAGCTTGGATAGCGGTTATGCCCAAGAGACCCAGTACTTC; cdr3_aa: CASSLDSGYAQETQYF
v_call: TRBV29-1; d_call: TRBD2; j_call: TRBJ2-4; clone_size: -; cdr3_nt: TGCAGCGTTACGACTAGCGGGACGGTCAAAAACATTCAGTACTTC; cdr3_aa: CSVTTSGTVKNIQYF
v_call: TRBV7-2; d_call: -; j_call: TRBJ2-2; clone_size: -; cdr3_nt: TGTGCCAGCAGCTTATACTCCGGGGAGCTGTTTTTT; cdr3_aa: CASSLYSGELFF
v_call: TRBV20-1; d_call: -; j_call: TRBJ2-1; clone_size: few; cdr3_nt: TGCAGTGCTTTACTACCAGGCAATGAGCAGTTCTTC; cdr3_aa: CSALLPGNEQFF
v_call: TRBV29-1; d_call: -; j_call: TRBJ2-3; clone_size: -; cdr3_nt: TGCAGCGCCGGACTTGTGAGCACAGATACGCAGTATTTT; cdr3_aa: CSAGLVSTDTQYF
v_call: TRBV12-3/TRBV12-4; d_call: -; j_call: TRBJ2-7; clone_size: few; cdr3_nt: TGTGCCAGCAGTAAAGACGGGACACCAACCTACGAGCAGTACTTC; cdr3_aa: CASSKDGTPTYEQYF
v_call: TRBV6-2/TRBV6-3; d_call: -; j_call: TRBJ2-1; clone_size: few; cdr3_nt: TGTGCCAGCAGTTACCTAGCAGCGACCTACAATGAGCAGTTCTTC; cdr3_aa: CASSYLAATYNEQFF
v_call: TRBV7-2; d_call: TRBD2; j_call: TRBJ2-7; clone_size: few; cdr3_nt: TGTGCCAGCAGCTTAACTAGCGGCTACTCGAAGACCTACGAGCAGTACTTC; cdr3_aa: CASSLTSGYSKTYEQYF
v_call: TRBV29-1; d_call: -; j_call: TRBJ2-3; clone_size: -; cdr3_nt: TGCAGCGTTGAGAGCAGGGGTACAGATACGCAGTATTTT; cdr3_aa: CSVESRGTDTQYF
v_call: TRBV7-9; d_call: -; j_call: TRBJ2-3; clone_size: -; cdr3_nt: TGTGCCAGCAGCCCCCGAGAGTTCGTGGAAACAGATACGCAGTATTTT; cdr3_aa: CASSPREFVETDTQYF
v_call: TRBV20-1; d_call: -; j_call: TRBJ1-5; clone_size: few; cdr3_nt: TGCAGTGCTAGAGGGCAGAATAGCAATCAGCCCCAGCATTTT; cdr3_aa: CSARGQNSNQPQHF
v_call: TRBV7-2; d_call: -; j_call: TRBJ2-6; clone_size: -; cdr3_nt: TGTGCCAGCAGCTTAGAAGGGGGGAATGCTGGGGCCAACGTCCTGACTTTC; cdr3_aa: CASSLEGGNAGANVLTF
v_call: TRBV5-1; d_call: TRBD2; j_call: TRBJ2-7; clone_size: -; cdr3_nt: TGCGCCAGCAGCCCGGGAGGGCCTAACGAGCAGTACTTC; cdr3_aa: CASSPGGPNEQYF